One and the same sample provided the 10 T cell receptor beta chains below, sequenced in a study of CD8+CD57+ T cells in acquired aplastic anemia. Profiling that covered TCR beta VDJ and CDR3 relied on genomic DNA as its template. TCRdb re-called the reads through MiXCR, storing one row per CDR3 protein. Altogether around 210,000 distinct CDR3 sequences are present, 65% being singletons, with the ten largest covering 58%. The authors sequenced patients whose flow cytometry had shown CD8+CD57+ cell expansion. Sequencing was performed on sorted CD4+, CD8+, or CD8+CD57+ T cells (not recorded which) from PBMCs. Receptor source: a human donor with aplastic anemia.

In this sample, this clonotype turned up many times. The rearrangement joins TRBV24-1 to TRBJ2-2, with D perhaps TRBD1 or TRBD2 (5 bases each). The germline V and J ends were trimmed by 6 bases and 3 bases, with 10 bases remaining between them. This CDR3 is built from 14 residues. Germline V gene sequence: CDR1 KGHDR, CDR2 SFDVKD. The CDR3: CATSLGTDTGELFF. CDR3 nucleotides: TGTGCCACCAGTTTAGGGACGGACACCGGGGAGCTGTTTTTT.

The J gene is TRBJ1-5, the V gene TRBV20-1, with a possible D match to TRBD1 (5 bases). The CDR3 is 14 residues long. Germline V lookup: CDR1 DFQATT, CDR2 SNEGSKA (reference sequence). Trimming took 8 bases from V and 2 from J, leaving 16 bases between them. CDR3 nucleotide sequence: TGCAGTATAAAAGGGGTTGGAGGCAATCAGCCCCAGCATTTT. Translating gives CSIKGVGGNQPQHF.

V gene TRBV18 combines with J gene TRBJ1-5; D unclear. Germline CDR1 KGHSH, CDR2 LQKENI. The CDR3 totals 15 residues. With 8 bases removed from V and 0 bases from J, the gap between germline ends came to 14 bases. The CDR3 spells CASTYFPYSNQPQHF. The CDR3 DNA is TGTGCCAGCACTTATTTTCCGTATAGCAATCAGCCCCAGCATTTT. Based on the CDR3 plus reference TRBV18 and TRBJ1-5, the full variable domain is NAGVMQNPRHLVRRRGQEARLRCSPMKGHSHVYWYRQLPEEGLKFMVYLQKENIIDESGMPKERFSAEFPKEGPSILRIQQVVRGDSAAYFCASTYFPYSNQPQHFGDGTRLSIL.

The CDR3 DNA is TGCAGTGCTACTTTCCTCCATGGAGCGGGAGAGCAGTACTTC. This gives the protein CSATFLHGAGEQYF. The rearrangement links TRBV20-1 to TRBJ2-7; TRBD2 matches at 7 bases. CDR3 size: 14 residues. Unmatched junction bases numbered 13, after V lost 4 bases and J lost 7 bases. Germline lookup yields CDR1 DFQATT and CDR2 SNEGSKA (reference sequence).

The gene calls are TRBV20-1 and TRBJ2-3, with D perhaps matching TRBD2 (6 bases). With 5 bases removed from V and 2 bases from J, the gap between germline ends came to 14 bases. The germline CDR1 and CDR2 sequences are DFQATT and SNEGSKA (reference sequence). The CDR3 has 14 amino acids. In DNA form, the CDR3 reads TGCAGTGCTCATCCTGGGACTGCCACAGATACGCAGTATTTT. Encoded protein: CSAHPGTATDTQYF.

The J gene is TRBJ2-3, the V gene TRBV20-1; D gene unclear. Germline V gene sequence: CDR1 DFQATT, CDR2 SNEGSKA (reference sequence). The CDR3 extends over 12 amino acids. V shed 4 bases and J shed 4 bases, with 9 bases lying between them. DNA for the CDR3: TGCAGTGCTATCGCCGCGCCAGATACGCAGTATTTT. Its protein product is CSAIAAPDTQYF.

This clonotype has ten or more counts. The rearrangement uses TRBV5-1 and TRBJ2-2, with D possibly TRBD2 on 6 matching bases. The ends were cut back, 4 bases at V and 6 bases at J, with 10 bases in the middle. Germline lookup yields CDR1 SGHRS and CDR2 YFSETQ. CDR3 length: 13 amino acids. The CDR3 DNA follows: TGCGCCAGCAGCCAAGCGGGTGCCGGGGAGCTGTTTTTT. Amino acid sequence: CASSQAGAGELFF.

This clonotype was found a few times. The chain links TRBV2 to TRBJ2-6; D gene ambiguous. Germline V gene sequence: CDR1 SNHLY, CDR2 FYNNEI. V was cut by 7 bases and J by 0 bases, with 10 bases left in between. The CDR3 has 15 residues. CDR3 nucleotide sequence: TGTGCCAGCAAGGTATCCGTCTCTGGGGCCAACGTCCTGACTTTC. This codes for CASKVSVSGANVLTF. Variable domain in full (rest from reference TRBV2 and TRBJ2-6): EPEVTQTPSHQVTQMGQEVILRCVPISNHLYFYWYRQILGQKVEFLVSFYNNEISEKSEIFDDQFSVERPDGSNFTLKIRSTKLEDSAMYFCASKVSVSGANVLTFGAGSRLTVL.

J is TRBJ1-1 and V is TRBV10-3, with D possibly matching TRBD1 (6 bases). Per the germline V gene, CDR1 is ENHRY and CDR2 is SYGVKD. Deletions cut 6 bases from V and 1 base from J, with 12 bases between. The CDR3 loop spans 14 amino acids. The CDR3 DNA reads TGTGCCATCAGCCTTACAGGGACGAACACTGAAGCTTTCTTT. Protein product: CAISLTGTNTEAFF.

The chain joins TRBV9 to TRBJ1-1, with 7 bases identical to TRBD1. V shed 4 bases, J shed 1 base, and the junction held 7 bases outside the gene matches. Germline-derived CDR1 and CDR2 are SGDLS and YYNGEE. CDR3 size: 15 residues. The CDR3 sequence: CASSKLDRANTEAFF. The CDR3 nucleotides are TGTGCCAGCAGCAAACTCGACAGGGCGAACACTGAAGCTTTCTTT.